The 23 T cell receptor beta chains reported below all come from one sample, sequenced in a study of blood T cells in healthy people across ages. It was with a sample-barcoded 5' primer and a J-beta primer mix that a second PCR of roughly 7 to 12 cycles was run. MiXCR, run by TCRdb on the 5' RACE reads, gives a single entry per CDR3 protein. The repertoire holds more than 650,000 distinct CDR3 sequences, over 20% seen once, with around a fifth in the top ten. Source material: blood. Receptors originate from a man between 65 and 85 years old in good health.

The rearrangement uses TRBV7-3 and TRBJ2-1; 8 nucleotides align to TRBD1. The CDR3 runs 14 residues. Germline V CDR1 and CDR2: SGHTA, FQGTGA. The ends lost 3 bases at V and 7 bases at J; junction bases unmatched: 5. The CDR3 nucleotides are TGTGCCAGCAGCTTGGACAGGGACGGGAATGAGCAGTTCTTC. Translated: CASSLDRDGNEQFF.

A few counts support this clonotype. The chain joins TRBV5-1 to TRBJ2-6; the D call may be TRBD1 or TRBD2 (5 bases each). CDR3 length equals 14 residues. V was clipped by 6 bases and J by 4 bases, with 11 bases between them. Germline V CDR1 and CDR2: SGHRS, YFSETQ. The CDR3: CASNLGVGANVLTF. The CDR3 DNA sequence: TGCGCCAGCAACCTGGGGGTCGGGGCCAACGTCCTGACTTTC. The full variable domain, its missing parts supplied by reference TRBV5-1 and TRBJ2-6, is KAGVTQTPRYLIKTRGQQVTLSCSPISGHRSVSWYQQTPGQGLQFLFEYFSETQRNKGNFPGRFSGRQFSNSRSEMNVSTLELGDSALYLCASNLGVGANVLTFGAGSRLTVL.

The V and J genes are TRBV12-3 or TRBV12-4 and TRBJ2-3; D call uncertain. Between the trimmed V and J ends, which lost 5 bases and 4 bases, there was a span of 16 bases. The CDR3 length is 15 residues. CDR3 amino acids: CASSPTLGVSDTQYF. Written as DNA, the CDR3 is TGTGCCAGCAGTCCAACGCTTGGGGTGTCAGATACGCAGTATTTT.

In its sample, this clonotype was seen a few times. The J gene is TRBJ1-1, the V gene TRBV7-6; 8 nucleotides align to TRBD1. The CDR3 extends over 14 amino acids. V dropped 1 base and J dropped 8; count of bases not matched to a gene: 6. In germline, CDR1 is SGHVS, CDR2 FNYEAQ. CDR3 nucleotide sequence: TGTGCCAGCAGCTTAGTCCTAGGGACAGGAGAAGCTTTCTTT. The encoded protein is CASSLVLGTGEAFF.

The chain is built from TRBV12-5 and TRBJ1-2; D uncertain. This CDR3 is 13 amino acids long. Germline values: CDR1 LGHNT, CDR2 FRNRAP. The V end lost 4 bases, the J end lost 6 bases, and 12 bases lay between the germline ends. The CDR3 protein is CASGSSQNDGYTF. The CDR3 region has the DNA TGTGCTAGTGGTTCCTCCCAAAACGATGGCTACACCTTC.

The table lists this clonotype with a few counts. The genes are TRBV7-9 and TRBJ2-3, with 9 bases identical to TRBD2. The J segment lost 5 bases and the V segment lost 4 bases, leaving 13 bases of the junction unmatched. This CDR3 is built from 17 residues. Germline V gene sequence: CDR1 SEHNR, CDR2 FQNEAQ (reference sequence). CDR3 protein: CASSSYLHQREVDTQYF. CDR3 coding DNA: TGTGCCAGCAGCTCCTACCTGCACCAGCGGGAGGTAGATACGCAGTATTTT.

This rearrangement joins TRBV9 to TRBJ1-1; D call uncertain. The V gene lost 0 bases and the J gene lost 2 bases, with 5 bases spanning the gap. Germline-derived CDR1 and CDR2 are SGDLS and YYNGEE. The CDR3 sequence is 13 residues long. The CDR3 spells CASSVGHNTEAFF. The DNA for the CDR3 is TGTGCCAGCAGCGTAGGCCATAACACTGAAGCTTTCTTT.

The CDR3, as DNA: TGTGCCAGCTCAGAGACTATTCTAGAGACCCAGTACTTC. Its protein is CASSETILETQYF. V and J are TRBV18 and TRBJ2-5; perhaps TRBD2 as D (5 bases). Germline loops: CDR1 KGHSH, CDR2 LQKENI. V lost 5 bases, J lost 4 bases, and 11 bases lay in between. The CDR3 totals 13 residues.

The chain recombines TRBV5-5 with TRBJ2-5; D may be TRBD1 or TRBD2 (6 bases each). The CDR3 has 15 residues. Germline CDR1 reads SGHKS; CDR2 reads YYEKEE (reference sequence). V was cut by 4 bases and J by 11 bases, with 24 bases left in between. The CDR3 sequence is CASSPTPGDSGEQYF. CDR3 DNA: TGTGCCAGCAGCCCCACTCCAGGGGACTCTGGTGAGCAGTACTTC.

In its sample, this clonotype was seen many times. The CDR3 DNA is TGTGCCAGCAGGGATACAGGGGTGGCTAACTATGGCTACACCTTC. Its protein is CASRDTGVANYGYTF. This sequence joins TRBV2 and TRBJ1-2; 7 bases agree with TRBD1. The CDR3 consists of 15 residues. CDR1 is SNHLY, CDR2 FYNNEI, per germline. Trimming at V came to 6 bases and at J to 0 bases, leaving 7 bases not matched to a gene.

The V gene is TRBV11-2, the J gene TRBJ2-2, with TRBD2 matching over 10 bases. V was clipped by 6 bases and J by 5 bases; unmatched bases: 18. The CDR3 runs 19 residues. CDR1 SGHAT and CDR2 FQNNGV come from the germline V gene. This CDR3 is CASRVGHLAGVSGTGELFF. The CDR3 DNA is TGTGCCAGCAGAGTTGGGCACCTAGCGGGAGTCTCGGGGACCGGGGAGCTGTTTTTT. The full variable domain, rest sourced from reference TRBV11-2 and TRBJ2-2, is EAGVAQSPRYKIIEKRQSVAFWCNPISGHATLYWYQQILGQGPKLLIQFQNNGVVDDSQLPKDRFSAERLKGVDSTLKIQPAKLEDSAVYLCASRVGHLAGVSGTGELFFGEGSRLTVL.

CDR3 loop: CASSQVLTSGRTGELFF. The CDR3 DNA follows: TGTGCCAGCAGCCAAGTTTTGACTAGCGGAAGGACCGGGGAGCTGTTTTTT. This chain links TRBV3-1 with TRBJ2-2; 9 nucleotides line up with TRBD2. The CDR3 consists of 17 residues. V lost 1 base to trimming and J lost 5 bases; unmatched junction nucleotides: 8. Germline-derived CDR1 and CDR2 are LGHDT and YNNKEL (reference sequence).

There are a few counts of this clonotype. This chain uses TRBV4-2 with TRBJ1-1; D remains unclear. The V and J ends lost 1 base and 0 bases respectively, with 12 bases between them. Germline-derived CDR1 and CDR2 are LGHNA and YNFKEQ. The CDR3 contains 16 residues. CDR3 in DNA: TGTGCCAGCAGCCAAGCCGGCGGTCCTATGAACACTGAAGCTTTCTTT. Residues: CASSQAGGPMNTEAFF.

A few counts support this clonotype. This chain uses TRBV7-3 with TRBJ2-6; 7 bases match TRBD2. Germline V gene data show CDR1 as SGHTA and CDR2 as FQGTGA. The V and J ends lost 0 bases and 0 bases, in that order; junction bases with no gene match: 11. The CDR3 sequence is 20 residues long. The CDR3 sequence: CASSLTSLADSSSGANVLTF. As DNA, the CDR3 is TGTGCCAGCAGCTTAACGAGCCTAGCGGATTCAAGCTCTGGGGCCAACGTCCTGACTTTC.

The chain links TRBV9 to TRBJ1-5, with 7 bases fitting TRBD1. The trim removed 4 bases at V and 2 bases at J, leaving 6 bases unmatched. Germline CDR1 SGDLS, CDR2 YYNGEE. The CDR3 runs 15 residues. The DNA for the CDR3 is TGTGCCAGCAGCTCACAGGGGTTTGGCAATCAGCCCCAGCATTTT. Residues: CASSSQGFGNQPQHF.

The CDR3 DNA reads TGCAGTGCTAGTGTTGGGGGGGCGCTCTATGGCTACACCTTC. Translation gives CSASVGGALYGYTF. The chain is built from TRBV20-1 and TRBJ1-2, with a tentative D call TRBD1 (6 bases). In germline, CDR1 is DFQATT, CDR2 SNEGSKA (reference sequence). This CDR3 is built from 14 residues. Trimming shortened V by 3 bases and J by 4 bases, and 15 bases separated the two germline ends.

V gene TRBV18 combines with J gene TRBJ1-1; D gene uncertain. Germline CDR1 KGHSH, CDR2 LQKENI. The CDR3 runs 13 residues. V was pared by 4 bases and J by 1 base, with 7 bases between. The CDR3 protein is CASSQFRNTEAFF. The CDR3 DNA follows: TGTGCCAGCTCACAATTTCGGAACACTGAAGCTTTCTTT.

This clonotype has just a few counts. The rearrangement uses TRBV7-9 and TRBJ2-2; D is undetermined. From germline, CDR1 is SEHNR and CDR2 FQNEAQ (reference sequence). The CDR3 covers 13 residues. V dropped 2 bases and J dropped 8 bases, with 9 bases sitting between them. The CDR3 here is CASSLQGFGELFF. The CDR3 DNA is TGTGCCAGCAGCTTACAAGGTTTTGGGGAGCTGTTTTTT.

V gene TRBV7-2 combines with J gene TRBJ2-5; a possible D gene is TRBD2 (6 bases). The assigned J gene may be wrong: the sequence end matches TRBJ2-1 better. The CDR3 has 15 amino acids. The germline V gene encodes CDR1 SGHTA and CDR2 FQGNSA. The CDR3 sequence: CASSLVGGGHNEQFF. CDR3 in DNA: TGTGCCAGCAGCTTAGTGGGGGGAGGACACAATGAGCAGTTCTTC.

The chain recombines TRBV24-1 with TRBJ2-1; TRBD2 agrees at 10 bases. Unmatched junction bases numbered 5, after V lost 5 bases and J lost 8 bases. Looked up from germline, CDR1 is KGHDR and CDR2 is SFDVKD. The CDR3 is 14 amino acids. CDR3 bases: TGTGCCACCAGTGCGGGACTAGCGCGGGATGAGCAGTTCTTC. Translated, it gives CATSAGLARDEQFF.

This clonotype was seen more than once but under ten times. V usage is TRBV18 and J usage is TRBJ2-6; no reliable D call. Germline CDR1 is KGHSH and CDR2 is LQKENI. This CDR3 spans 15 amino acids. V was cut by 3 bases and J by 3 bases, with 9 bases left in between. The CDR3 here is CASSPGIGGANVLTF. In nucleotides, the CDR3 is TGTGCCAGCTCACCCGGTATCGGTGGGGCCAACGTCCTGACTTTC.

A few counts support this clonotype. The V call is TRBV6-6, the J call TRBJ2-3, with 8 nucleotides matching TRBD2. The CDR3 totals 16 residues. The V gene end was trimmed by 7 bases and the J gene end by 0 bases; junction bases not matched to a gene: 9. Germline-derived CDR1 and CDR2 are MNHNY and SVGAGI (reference sequence). The CDR3 sequence is CASKAGGSTSTDTQYF. Written as DNA, the CDR3 is TGTGCCAGCAAGGCGGGGGGCTCTACTAGCACAGATACGCAGTATTTT.

The chain couples TRBV28 to TRBJ2-7; 8 bases are shared with TRBD1. Germline values: CDR1 MDHEN, CDR2 SYDVKM. Trimming cost V 9 bases and J 6 bases; bases outside gene matches: 7. CDR3 length equals 12 residues. The CDR3 nucleotides are TGTGCCAGTTCCGCGGGACAGGTCGAGCAGTACTTC. This translates into CASSAGQVEQYF.